Listed below are T cell receptor beta chains from one sample, sequenced in a study of shared T cell receptors in the human thymus. Using immunoSEQ multiplex PCR, the repertoire was profiled, and TCRdb retains in-frame clones only, with some absent. The top ten clones hold under 0.012% of a sample with approximately 760,000 clones, approximately 83% of them seen once. This same sample was also part of a study on human thymus T cells.

Sequencing was performed on thymocytes. The receptors originated from a girl under three years old with a congenital heart defect. Each CDR3 is given without its conserved first and last residue. Each record gives: D gene, V gene, CDR3 length, CDR3 protein. D genes are given only for firm matches.

d_gene: TRBD1; v_gene: TRBV11-2; len: 13; CDR3aa: ASSLRQGAGQPQH
d_gene: -; v_gene: TRBV15; len: 14; CDR3aa: ATCPGNQTGYCGYT
d_gene: TRBD2; v_gene: TRBV13; len: 12; CDR3aa: ASRRGGSYNEQF
d_gene: -; v_gene: TRBV18; len: 14; CDR3aa: ASSPPVANYQETQY
d_gene: TRBD1; v_gene: TRBV28; len: 13; CDR3aa: ASRPGQGKSYEQY
d_gene: TRBD2; v_gene: TRBV5-1; len: 14; CDR3aa: ASRAGGPRGANVLT
d_gene: TRBD1; v_gene: TRBV7-9; len: 14; CDR3aa: ASSLAGTGGNQPQH
d_gene: -; v_gene: TRBV4-1; len: 12; CDR3aa: ASSQVLKEYGYT
d_gene: -; v_gene: TRBV5-8; len: 14; CDR3aa: ASSIRSGKRKNIQY
d_gene: -; v_gene: TRBV5-5; len: 11; CDR3aa: ASIGGEGYGYT
d_gene: -; v_gene: TRBV9; len: 18; CDR3aa: ASSVGARGTSTLIGYGYT